The T cell receptor beta chain described here comes from a study of control samples from healthy donors and cancer patients. In germline, CDR1 is WSHSY, CDR2 SAAADI. The CDR3 totals 17 residues. Trimming shortened V by 2 bases and J by 3 bases, and 17 bases separated the two germline ends. Profiled with immunoSEQ multiplex PCR; TCRdb holds only in-frame clones, not every one. The repertoire has approximately 94,000 clones, around 85% of them found once; the top ten carry 38%. Source material: PBMCs. This clonotype was obtained from a man in his sixties or seventies with lung cancer. The rearrangement links TRBV10-2 to TRBJ1-5; D gene uncertain. The chain's CDR3 is CASSERAGGWINQPQHF. CDR3 coding DNA: TGCGCCAGCAGTGAGCGGGCAGGTGGATGGATCAATCAGCCCCAGCATTTT.